This is a list of T cell receptor beta chains from one sample in a study of blood T cell repertoires in COVID-19. Here immunoSEQ multiplex PCR was the method, and the copy in TCRdb shows in-frame clones only, minus some. The sample lists about 140,000 clones; roughly 80% were seen once. Source material: peripheral blood. These TCRs come from a woman aged 45 to 65 with active or convalescent COVID-19. The CDR3 runs from the conserved cysteine through the conserved F or W. The order of the fields is clone size, J gene, D gene, V gene, CDR3 DNA, CDR3 protein. D genes are given only for firm matches. A clone size is listed for some rows: how often the clone was seen (once, few, many), or a class if it is expanded.

NA | TRBJ1-3 | NA | TRBV9 | TGTGCCAGCAGCGTCCAGGCTGGAAACACCATATATTTT | CASSVQAGNTIYF
NA | TRBJ2-7 | NA | TRBV7-3 | TGTGCCAGCAGCCTCGCCTCCCCGGGTTACGAGCAGTACTTC | CASSLASPGYEQYF
NA | TRBJ2-5 | NA | TRBV4-3 | TGCGCCAGCAGCCAAGACTTGCAAGAGACCCAGTACTTC | CASSQDLQETQYF
NA | TRBJ2-7 | NA | TRBV25-1 | TGTGCCAGCACCGTCTCCTACGAGCAGTACTTC | CASTVSYEQYF
NA | TRBJ2-6 | NA | TRBV5-6 | TGTGCCAGCAGCCCATTAGGACAACCCTCTGGGGCCAACGTCCTGACTTTC | CASSPLGQPSGANVLTF
many | TRBJ2-6 | NA | TRBV7-8 | TGTGCCAGCGGGAGGAACGGACGGAACTCTGGGGCCAACGTCCTGACTTTC | CASGRNGRNSGANVLTF
NA | TRBJ2-1 | TRBD2 | TRBV19 | TGTGCCAGTAGTGGATGGCTAGCGGGAAATAATGAGCAGTTCTTC | CASSGWLAGNNEQFF
once | TRBJ2-1 | TRBD2 | TRBV28 | TGTGCCAGCCCCCCGGGACTAGCGGCCCACCAGTTTAATGAGCAGTTCTTC | CASPPGLAAHQFNEQFF
NA | TRBJ1-1 | TRBD1 | TRBV29-1 | TGCAGCGTTGAACTAGACAGGGGCGCTGAAGCTTTCTTT | CSVELDRGAEAFF
NA | TRBJ1-3 | NA | TRBV10-3 | TGTGCCATCAGTGAGGGGCAGACAAGCTCTGGAAACACCATATATTTT | CAISEGQTSSGNTIYF
NA | TRBJ2-3 | TRBD2 | TRBV4-2 | TGTGCCAGCAGCCAAGATTGGCCAGCGGGGGGTGGGGATACGCAGTATTTT | CASSQDWPAGGGDTQYF
NA | TRBJ2-5 | TRBD2 | TRBV2 | TGTGCCAGCACCTGGGAGGGGACCCAGTACTTC | CASTWEGTQYF
NA | TRBJ2-2 | NA | TRBV12-3/TRBV12-4 | TGTGCCAGCAGCACTAGTCCCGGGGAGCTGTTTTTT | CASSTSPGELFF
few | TRBJ2-2 | NA | TRBV6-5 | TGTGCCAGCAGCGCGTTGTCGTCCACCGGGGAGCTGTTTTTT | CASSALSSTGELFF
NA | TRBJ1-5 | TRBD1 | TRBV7-2 | TGTGCCAGCAGCTTAGGGAACAGGGGTCATCAGCCCCAGCATTTT | CASSLGNRGHQPQHF
NA | TRBJ2-1 | NA | TRBV7-3 | TGTGCCAGCAGCTTATCAGGACCTATCGGGGGTGAGCAGTTCTTC | CASSLSGPIGGEQFF
few | TRBJ2-3 | TRBD1 | TRBV4-3 | TGCGCCAGCAGCCAATTCCAGGGGGTAACTACAGATACGCAGTATTTT | CASSQFQGVTTDTQYF
NA | TRBJ2-3 | TRBD2 | TRBV10-3 | TGTGCCATCTGGAGCGGGGGGGCTGTAGATACGCAGTATTTT | CAIWSGGAVDTQYF